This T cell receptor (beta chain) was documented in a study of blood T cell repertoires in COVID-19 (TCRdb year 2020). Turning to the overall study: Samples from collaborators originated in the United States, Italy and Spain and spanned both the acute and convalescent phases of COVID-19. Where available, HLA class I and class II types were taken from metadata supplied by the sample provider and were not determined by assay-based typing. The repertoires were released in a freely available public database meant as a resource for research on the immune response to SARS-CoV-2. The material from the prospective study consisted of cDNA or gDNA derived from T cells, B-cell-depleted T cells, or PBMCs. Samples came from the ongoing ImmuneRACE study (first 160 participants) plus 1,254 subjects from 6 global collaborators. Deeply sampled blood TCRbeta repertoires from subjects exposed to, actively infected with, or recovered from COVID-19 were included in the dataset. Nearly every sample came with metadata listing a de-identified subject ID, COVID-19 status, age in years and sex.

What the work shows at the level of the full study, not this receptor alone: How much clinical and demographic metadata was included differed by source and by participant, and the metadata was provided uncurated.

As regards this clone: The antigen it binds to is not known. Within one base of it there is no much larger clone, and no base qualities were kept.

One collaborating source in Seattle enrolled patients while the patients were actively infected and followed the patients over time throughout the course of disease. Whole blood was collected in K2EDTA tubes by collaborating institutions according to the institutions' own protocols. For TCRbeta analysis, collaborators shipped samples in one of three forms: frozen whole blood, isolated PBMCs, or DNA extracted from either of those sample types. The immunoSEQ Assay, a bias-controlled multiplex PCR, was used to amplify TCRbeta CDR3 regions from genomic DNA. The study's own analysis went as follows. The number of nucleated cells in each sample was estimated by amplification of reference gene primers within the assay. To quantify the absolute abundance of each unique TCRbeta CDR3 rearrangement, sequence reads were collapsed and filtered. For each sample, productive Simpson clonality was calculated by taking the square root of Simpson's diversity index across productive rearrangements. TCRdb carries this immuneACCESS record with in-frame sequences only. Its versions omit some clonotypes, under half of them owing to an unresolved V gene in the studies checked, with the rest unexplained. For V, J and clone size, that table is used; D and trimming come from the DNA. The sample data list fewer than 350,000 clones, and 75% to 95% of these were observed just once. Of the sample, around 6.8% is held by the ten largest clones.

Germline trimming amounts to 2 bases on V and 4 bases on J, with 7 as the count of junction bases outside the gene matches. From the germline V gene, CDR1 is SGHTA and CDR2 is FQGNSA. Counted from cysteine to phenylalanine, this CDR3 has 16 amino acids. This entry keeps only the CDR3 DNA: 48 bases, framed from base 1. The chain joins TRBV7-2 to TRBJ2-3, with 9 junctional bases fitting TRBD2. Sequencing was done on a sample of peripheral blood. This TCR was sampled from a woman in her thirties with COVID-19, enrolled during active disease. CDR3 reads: CASSLRAGGLSDTQYF. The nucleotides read TGTGCCAGCAGCTTAAGAGCGGGAGGTCTCTCAGATACGCAGTATTTT.